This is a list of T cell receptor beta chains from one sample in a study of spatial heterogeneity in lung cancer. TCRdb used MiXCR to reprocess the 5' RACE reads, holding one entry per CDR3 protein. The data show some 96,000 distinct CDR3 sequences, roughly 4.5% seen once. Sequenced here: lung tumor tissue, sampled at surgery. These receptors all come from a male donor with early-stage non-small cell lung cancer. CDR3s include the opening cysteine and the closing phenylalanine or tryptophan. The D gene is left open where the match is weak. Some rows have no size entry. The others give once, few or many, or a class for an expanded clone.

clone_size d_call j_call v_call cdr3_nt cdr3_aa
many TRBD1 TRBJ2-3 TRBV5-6 TGTGCCAGCAGCTGGGGACAGGGCAACACAGATACGCAGTATTTT CASSWGQGNTDTQYF
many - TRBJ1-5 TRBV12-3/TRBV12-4 TGTGCCAGCAGCCTACAGGGACCTAGCAATCAGCCCCAGCATTTT CASSLQGPSNQPQHF
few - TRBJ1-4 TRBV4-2 TGTGCCAGCAGCCAATACTTTACTAATGAAAAACTGTTTTTT CASSQYFTNEKLFF
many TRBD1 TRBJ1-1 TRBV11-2 TGTGCCAGCAGCTTACGAAGAGGCTCCGGGACAGGGAAGGCTGAAGCTTTCTTT CASSLRRGSGTGKAEAFF
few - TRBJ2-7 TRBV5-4 TGTGCCAGCAGCACCCTGGTTGGGGGAGGCGAGCAGTACTTC CASSTLVGGGEQYF
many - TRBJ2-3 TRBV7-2 TGTGCCAGCAGCTTAGGGGGGAGTGGCACAGATACGCAGTATTTT CASSLGGSGTDTQYF
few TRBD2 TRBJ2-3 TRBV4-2 TGTGCCAGCAGCCAAACGCTTTCTAGCGGGGGCCGTCGTACGCAGTATTTT CASSQTLSSGGRRTQYF
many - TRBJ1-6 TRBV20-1 TGCAGTGCTACTTCGAGCGGGGTCGCCTATAATTCACCCCTCCACTTT CSATSSGVAYNSPLHF
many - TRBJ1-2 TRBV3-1 TGTGCCAGCAGCCAAGGTCGCGGGGTACAGAGTCGTGGCTACACCTTC CASSQGRGVQSRGYTF
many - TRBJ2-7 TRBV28 TGTGCCAGCAGCGGCCGGGACGGCACCTACGAGCAGTACTTC CASSGRDGTYEQYF
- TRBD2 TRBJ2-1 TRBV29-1 TGCAGCTTGGGGGGGAACGAGGGTGAGCAGTTCTTC CSLGGNEGEQFF
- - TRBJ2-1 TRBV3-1 TGTGCCAGCAGCCGGCTCCGGGGCCATGAGCAGTTCTTC CASSRLRGHEQFF
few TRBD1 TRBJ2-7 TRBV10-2 TGCGCCAGCAGTCCTCACAGGACAGGGGCTTTCAAGGAGCAGTACTTC CASSPHRTGAFKEQYF
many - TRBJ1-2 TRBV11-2 TGTGCCAGCAGCTTAAGTCAACCAACTAACTATGGCTACACCTTC CASSLSQPTNYGYTF
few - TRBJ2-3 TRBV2 TGTGCCAGCAGTGAGGCTAGCAGCACAGATACGCAGTATTTT CASSEASSTDTQYF
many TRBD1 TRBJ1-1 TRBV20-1 TGCAGTGCTCGTCGGGACAGCGGCACTGAAGCTTTCTTT CSARRDSGTEAFF
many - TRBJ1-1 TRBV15 TGTGCCACCAGCAGAGATTGGGGGGACACTGAAGCTTTCTTT CATSRDWGDTEAFF
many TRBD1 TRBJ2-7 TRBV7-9 TGTGCCAGCAGCCACAAAACAGGGGGTCCCTACGAGCAGTACTTC CASSHKTGGPYEQYF
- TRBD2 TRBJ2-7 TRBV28 TGTGCCAGCAGTTCCCTGACTAGCGGGAGACGCGAGCAGTACTTC CASSSLTSGRREQYF
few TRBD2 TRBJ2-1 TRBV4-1 TGCGCCAGCAGCCAAATTAGCGGGAGTGTCTATGAGCAGTTCTTC CASSQISGSVYEQFF
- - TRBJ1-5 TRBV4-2 TGTGCCAGCAGCCAAGGGGACGAGGAGCAGCCCCAGCATTTT CASSQGDEEQPQHF
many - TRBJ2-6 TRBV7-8 TGTGCCAGCAGCTTAGGTCCTGGATCTGGGGCCAACGTCCTGACTTTC CASSLGPGSGANVLTF
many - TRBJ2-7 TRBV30 TGTGCCTGGAGTGTACTCGGTGCAGGACAGACCTACGAGCAGTACTTC CAWSVLGAGQTYEQYF
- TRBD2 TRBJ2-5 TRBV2 TGTGCCAGCCGGACTAGCGGACCGCAAGAGACCCAGTACTTC CASRTSGPQETQYF
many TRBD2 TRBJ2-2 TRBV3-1 TGTGCCAGCAGCAAAGGACTAGCGGAGGACACCGGGGAGCTGTTTTTT CASSKGLAEDTGELFF
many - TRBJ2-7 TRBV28 TGTGCCAGCAGTTTAGGTACGGGACACACCTTGGAGCAGTACTTC CASSLGTGHTLEQYF
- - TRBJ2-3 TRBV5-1 TGCGCCAGCAGCTGGCTAGGGGGAGGGCCCCCAGATACGCAGTATTTT CASSWLGGGPPDTQYF
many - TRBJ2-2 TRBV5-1 TGCGCCAGCGGCAGGACAGACACCGGGGAGCTGTTTTTT CASGRTDTGELFF
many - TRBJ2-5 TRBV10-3 TGTGCCATCGGCGGCGAGGGCCAAGAGACCCAGTACTTC CAIGGEGQETQYF
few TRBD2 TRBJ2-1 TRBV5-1 TGCGCCAGCAGCTCCGCGGGAGTACTACACAATGAGCAGTTCTTC CASSSAGVLHNEQFF
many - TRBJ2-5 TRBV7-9 TGTGCCAGCAGCTGGAACACAGGGTTAGGGGAGACCCAGTACTTC CASSWNTGLGETQYF
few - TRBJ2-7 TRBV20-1 TGCAGTGCTATGAGCGTATCTGATCGTGTAGAGCAGTACTTC CSAMSVSDRVEQYF
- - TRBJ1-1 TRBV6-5 TGTGCCAGCAGCCGGATGAACACTGAAGCTTTCTTT CASSRMNTEAFF
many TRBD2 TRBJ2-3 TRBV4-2 TGTGCCAGCAGCCAAGATACCGGGACTAGGGGTCGCACAGATACGCAGTATTTT CASSQDTGTRGRTDTQYF
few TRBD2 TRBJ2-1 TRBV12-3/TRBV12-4 TGTGCCAGCAGTGGGACTAGCAAACCGACCTACAATGAGCAGTTCTTC CASSGTSKPTYNEQFF
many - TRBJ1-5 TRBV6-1 TGTGCCAGCAGATTAAGTTCCGTACGGACTTCTAGCAATCAGCCCCAGCATTTT CASRLSSVRTSSNQPQHF
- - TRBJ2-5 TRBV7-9 TGTGCCAGCAGCAACTCGGACCAGCCCCAAGAGACCCAGTACTTC CASSNSDQPQETQYF
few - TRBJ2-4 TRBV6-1 TGTGCCAGCAGTGAAGCTAGCCCAAATGCAGGGTACATTCAGTACTTC CASSEASPNAGYIQYF
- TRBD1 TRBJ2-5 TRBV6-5 TGTGCCAGCAAAAGGACAGGGGGACAAGAGACCCAGTACTTC CASKRTGGQETQYF
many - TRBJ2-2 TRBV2 TGTGCCAGCAAGCTCCGCTCAGGGACCGGGGAGCTGTTTTTT CASKLRSGTGELFF
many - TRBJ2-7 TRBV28 TGTGCCAGCAGTTTATTGTCTTACGAGCAGTACTTC CASSLLSYEQYF